This T cell receptor (beta chain) was sequenced in a study of cytomegalovirus exposure and HLA in healthy donors (dated by TCRdb to about 2017). Regarding the study in general: An earlier analysis of approximately 600 of the donors reported roughly 300 Gb of sequence data and roughly 100 million unique TCR beta sequences from around 200 million T cells. About five DR-DQ haplotypes were handled as single units for association and clustering, since linkage in the cohort was strong. HLA typing included class I and class II loci at four-digit resolution. Every discovery cohort repertoire had been produced on one sequencing platform. Along with the roughly 700-subject first cohort, a separate validation cohort of over a hundred different subjects was used. The genetic ancestry cluster associated with self-reported Caucasian donors included roughly four fifths of the roughly 380 genotyped donors. The aim of the study was to test whether cataloging public T cell receptors could identify signatures of past pathogen exposure. The number of typed donors differed by locus: about 620-640 for A, B, C, DRB1 and DQB1; some 500 for DQA1; approximately 600 for DPA1; and about 450 for DPB1. An earlier analysis of more than 450 of the donors used high-throughput TCR beta sequencing to judge whether each TCR beta V gene segment behaved as functional or pseudogenic. Among around 400 genotyped donors of the cohort, an average of roughly 230,000 unique TCR beta nucleotide sequences was sequenced per donor, of which roughly 18% were non-productive. To predict cytomegalovirus infection status, the study combined high-throughput TCR immunosequencing, statistical association of individual TCRs with disease status, and machine learning. Roughly 300 gigabases of sequencing data and roughly 81 million unique TCR sequences made up an early release that covered around 640 HLA-typed donors. Rather than drawing on any new phenotypic data, the later analysis identified candidate immune exposures from TCR beta sequences and the way those sequences occurred across donors. Using immunosequencing, the study profiled T cell repertoires from about 650 subjects and related those repertoires to cytomegalovirus serostatus. A later analysis re-analyzed previously published TCR beta repertoires from hundreds of donors and added high-resolution HLA genotyping to study TCR occurrence patterns. Genome-wide SNP genotypes for about 65% of the roughly 700 donors were used in a later genetic analysis, which treated that subset as a discovery cohort. Donor age, sex, ethnicity and CMV serostatus were compiled alongside the repertoire data. Broader findings and caveats from the paper: In vitro tests confirmed that three of the cytomegalovirus-associated TCR beta chains recognize cytomegalovirus antigens. The classifier was reported to diagnose cytomegalovirus status with high specificity and sensitivity in both the original and validation cohorts. In an earlier analysis of around 600 of the donors, most TCR beta V segments were observed in productive rearrangements about 90% or about 30% of the time, broadly matching IMGT annotations. When HLA alleles, especially DR and DQ, strongly co-occurred, attributing TCR associations to individual alleles was difficult. In a later genetic analysis, a missense DCLRE1C variant was associated with V-gene and J-gene trimming of TCR beta chains, and the association was replicated in an independent cohort. Roughly uniform sequencing depth across donors was assumed in presence/absence analyses, although this assumption may not hold. HLA typing was unavailable for some donors at each locus, so association tests used only the typed subset. It was suggested by the authors that the approach could potentially be generalized to other disease states and immunological phenotypes. The sequencing pipeline was judged likely to have produced a cluster of highly shared sequence variants as a technical artifact. Roughly 15 rarely observed V segments, including chromosome 9 orphons, were excluded from the earlier analysis of about 600 of the donors because counts were too low. According to a later genetic analysis, donors in an Asian-associated ancestry cluster had fewer N-insertions in productive TCRs than the roughly 670-donor mean. Only TCR beta chains were sequenced in this cohort, and the absence of alpha or paired-chain data limited detectable features. Compared with equally common non-associated chains, HLA-associated TCR beta chains in a later analysis were more clonally expanded and had lower generation probabilities. In a later analysis, the rate of TCR association differed among HLA loci, with DRB1 alleles having the most associated TCRs and HLA-C alleles having the fewest. A total of roughly 160 TCR beta chains were listed by the study as associated with cytomegalovirus. While some public TCRs were present in many individuals, most TCR sequences turned up only very rarely across donors. According to a later analysis, most CMV-associated TCR beta chains appeared to be HLA-restricted, and the HLA associations seemed to be driven largely by CMV exposure. Immune exposure information for the cohort was limited to CMV serostatus. The 87-base-pair reads could not distinguish some IMGT-functional V segments, including TRBV6-2 and TRBV6-3, so those segments were excluded. Linkage disequilibrium might explain the correlated functional status among segregating V segments, but an unknown experimental factor could not be ruled out. A further reported finding was that TCR beta sequences accurately predicted the HLA-A and HLA-B alleles for most subjects in the first cohort. In a later analysis, 15,000 to 20,000 TCR beta sequences were associated with specific HLA alleles at a false discovery rate of 0.05. Several of the top co-occurrence clusters appeared to be linked to parvovirus B19, influenza, CMV and Epstein-Barr virus, according to a later analysis.

The germline V gene provides CDR1 ENHRY and CDR2 SYGVKD. From its cysteine to its phenylalanine, the CDR3 spans 14 amino acids. Only CDR3 DNA remains: 42 bases, in frame from the first base. The germline V end is reduced by 9 bases and the J end by 0 bases; junction bases left unmatched: 6. Concerning this clone: Its antigen is still unknown. No base-level quality is on record; no much larger clone is a single base apart.

The method was the immunoSEQ multiplex PCR assay. For the multiplex PCR, a mixture combining 60 forward primers for TCR Vbeta segments and 13 reverse primers for TCR Jbeta segments was used. Amplification of the CDR3 region of rearranged TCR beta genes was performed with a multiplex PCR assay on genomic DNA. Amplified TCR beta libraries were sequenced as 87-base-pair reads on the Illumina HiSeq System. Regarding the original processing steps: Across the roughly 700 repertoires, a later analysis counted 80 million or so unique TCR beta chains, some 11 million of which were shared by at least two donors. Raw reads were error-corrected and collapsed into unique sequences by a nearest-neighbor algorithm in which closely related sequences were merged to remove PCR and sequencing errors. V, D and J gene segments were assigned by aligning CDR3 sequences to IMGT reference sequences. For a sequence to be retained, a match of at least six nucleotides was required to both a V gene segment and a J gene segment. A rearrangement counted as productive if the CDR3 had no stop codons and remained in frame with V and J, and every other rearrangement counted as non-productive. Following IMGT convention, CDR3 was defined as the stretch from the second conserved V-encoded cysteine up to the conserved J-encoded phenylalanine. The earlier analysis of a few hundred of the donors excluded sequences that lacked an unambiguous match to a single V gene segment. In an earlier analysis of approximately 610 of the donors, V segments were called functional above 56.7% productive rearrangements and were called segregating when the between-donor standard deviation exceeded 5%. To diagnose cytomegalovirus status from the catalog of TCR beta chain sequences, a statistical classification framework was built. A later analysis assigned V and J genes by comparing TCR nucleotide sequences with IMGT/GENE-DB human TR gene sequences. In a later analysis, CDR3 sequences and most-parsimonious VDJ recombination scenarios were assigned using the TCRdist pipeline. In a later analysis, every TCR beta chain was defined by the combination of its CDR3 amino acid sequence and its V-gene family, and reads without a unique V-gene family were dropped. To address suspected cross-contamination and a sequencing artifact, a later analysis removed roughly 640 highly shared, low-generation-probability nucleotide sequences. For each public chain, a later analysis derived a clonal expansion index from normalized ranks of inferred template counts within each repertoire. A later analysis computed generation probabilities with a VDJ recombination model fitted to out-of-frame rearrangements, and checked the results against IGoR. Hypergeometric tests were used in a later analysis to score TCR-TCR, TCR-HLA and TCR-CMV co-occurrence, with a repertoire-size bias correction applied to the TCR pairs. False discovery rates were estimated in a later analysis by permuting HLA or CMV assignments 20 times. In a later analysis, co-occurring TCRs were grouped using DBSCAN, with TCRdist sequence similarity added in when clustering inside HLA-allele-positive subsets. Repertoires with fewer than 30,000 or more than 120,000 public chains were left out of co-occurrence clustering, as were five repertoires with anomalous nucleotide sharing. This immuneACCESS table, as held by TCRdb, lists in-frame sequences with V and J called but not all clones. Of the missing ones, under half trace to an unresolved V gene in checked studies; the others have no known cause. The V and J calls and clone size were taken over from that table, and D and trimming were inferred from the DNA. The sample yields about 69,000 clones; 68% were counted once. The ten top clones hold approximately 10% of the sample.

The cohort consisted of 600 or so healthy bone marrow donors. At the time of sampling, all cohort members were nominally healthy, though unrecorded immune exposures were likely present. The donor was CMV seronegative and was included in the group of 352 seronegative cohort members. A peripheral blood sample was provided by each donor, and peripheral blood mononuclear cells were used for TCR beta sequencing. The Qiagen DNeasy Blood Extraction Kit was used to extract genomic DNA from the blood cell samples. Sequenced material: PBMCs. The source is a woman younger than 45 in good health and CMV-seronegative. The rearrangement joined TRBV10-3 to TRBJ2-7, and TRBD2 aligns with 9 junction nucleotides. The nucleotide sequence reads TGTGCCATAACCGCGGGAGGGGGCTCCTACGAGCAGTACTTC. The encoded protein is CAITAGGGSYEQYF.